What follows are 4 T cell receptor beta chains derived from one specimen sequenced in a study of T cell clones after liver transplantation. The repertoire was sequenced with immunoSEQ multiplex PCR; TCRdb's copy has only in-frame clones and lacks some. Altogether tens of thousands of clones are present, 65% to 75% being singletons, with the ten largest covering approximately 16%. This specimen was CD4+ T cells from blood, taken before liver transplant. Receptors originate from a human donor who received a liver transplant.

The chain links TRBV18 to TRBJ2-7; 9 nucleotides line up with TRBD1. Germline CDR1 and CDR2: KGHSH and LQKENI. The J segment lost 2 bases and the V segment lost 5 bases, leaving 4 bases of the junction unmatched. CDR3 length: 14 residues. CDR3 in DNA: TGTGCCAGCTCAGCTACAGGGGGCACCTACGAGCAGTACTTC. Translation gives CASSATGGTYEQYF.

The chain has TRBV6-4 and TRBJ1-5; TRBD1 agrees at 7 bases. The CDR3 spans 13 residues. The junction had 5 bases not matched to a gene; V was cut back by 8 bases and J by 4 bases. In germline, CDR1 is MRHNA, CDR2 SNTAGT. The CDR3 bases are TGTGCCAGCGCAGACAGGGCGAATCAGCCCCAGCATTTT. The encoded protein is CASADRANQPQHF.

This clone was found many times. Other DNA sequences in the sample encode the same CDR3. The chain has TRBV19 and TRBJ2-3, with a tentative D call TRBD1 (5 bases). The CDR3 is 13 amino acids. V shed 7 bases and J shed 3 bases, with 11 bases lying between them. Germline lookup yields CDR1 LNHDA and CDR2 SQIVND (reference sequence). The CDR3 DNA reads as TGTGCCAGTAAAGCCCCAGGGACAGATACGCAGTATTTT. Translated, it gives CASKAPGTDTQYF.

The rearrangement uses TRBV2 and TRBJ2-2; D is undetermined. This CDR3 has 13 residues. Looked up from germline, CDR1 is SNHLY and CDR2 is FYNNEI. V shed 6 bases and J shed 7 bases, with 12 bases lying between them. DNA for the CDR3: TGTGCCAGCAGCGAGCAGACATTCGGGGAGCTGTTTTTT. This codes for CASSEQTFGELFF.